This T cell receptor (beta chain) was captured in a study of blood T cell repertoires in COVID-19. This clone was seen just once. Sequencing used immunoSEQ multiplex PCR; TCRdb keeps in-frame clones, though not all of them. The table has 150,000 or so clones, 85% seen once. Specimen: peripheral blood. The sequence came from a human donor with acute or convalescent COVID-19. The donor label of this sample is uncertain.

In DNA form, the CDR3 reads TGTGCCAGTAAGGCACAGGGGATGAACACTGAAGCTTTCTTT. Translation: CASKAQGMNTEAFF. V and J are TRBV19 and TRBJ1-1, with TRBD1 identical over 7 bases. The CDR3 runs 14 residues. Germline CDR1 is LNHDA and CDR2 is SQIVND (reference sequence). V shed 7 bases, J shed 0 bases, and the junction held 5 bases outside the gene matches.